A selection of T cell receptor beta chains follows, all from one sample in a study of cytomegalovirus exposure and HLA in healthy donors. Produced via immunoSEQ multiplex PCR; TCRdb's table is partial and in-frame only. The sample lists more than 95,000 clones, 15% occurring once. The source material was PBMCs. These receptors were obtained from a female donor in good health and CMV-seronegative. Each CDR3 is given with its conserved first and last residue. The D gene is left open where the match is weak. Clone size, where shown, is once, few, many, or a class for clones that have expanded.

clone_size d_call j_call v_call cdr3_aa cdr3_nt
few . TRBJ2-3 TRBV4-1 CASSQDSNSDTQYF TGCGCCAGCAGCCAAGATAGTAATTCAGATACGCAGTATTTT
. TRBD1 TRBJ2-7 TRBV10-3 CAIKPGTGGAEQYF TGTGCCATTAAACCGGGGACAGGGGGGGCCGAGCAGTACTTC
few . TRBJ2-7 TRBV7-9 CASSLDFDEQYF TGTGCCAGCAGCTTAGATTTCGACGAGCAGTACTTC
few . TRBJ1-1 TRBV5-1 CASSEPQGSEAFF TGCGCCAGCAGCGAACCTCAGGGGTCTGAAGCTTTCTTT
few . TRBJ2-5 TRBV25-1 CASSVGLYHQETQYF TGTGCCAGCAGTGTCGGACTTTACCACCAAGAGACCCAGTACTTC
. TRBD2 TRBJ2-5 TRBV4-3 CASSQALGGTSWEQYF TGCGCCAGCAGCCAGGCTCTCGGGGGGACTAGCTGGGAGCAGTACTTC
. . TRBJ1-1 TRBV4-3 CASSQGINREAFF TGCGCCAGCAGCCAAGGCATAAACAGAGAAGCTTTCTTT
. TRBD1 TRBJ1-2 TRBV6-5 CASSYSGTGAYGYTF TGTGCCAGCAGTTACTCCGGGACAGGGGCCTATGGCTACACCTTC
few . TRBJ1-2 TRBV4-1 CASSHPGGALANYGYTF TGCGCCAGCAGCCACCCCGGCGGGGCCCTAGCGAACTATGGCTACACCTTC
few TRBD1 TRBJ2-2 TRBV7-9 CASSWTGPNTGELFF TGTGCCAGCAGCTGGACAGGGCCGAACACCGGGGAGCTGTTTTTT
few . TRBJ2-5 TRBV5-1 CASSLAAGGGTQYF TGCGCCAGCAGCTTGGCGGCAGGGGGAGGGACCCAGTACTTC
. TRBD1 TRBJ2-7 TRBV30 CAWTAGGYEQYF TGTGCCTGGACGGCAGGGGGCTACGAGCAGTACTTC
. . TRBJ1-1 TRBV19 CASIRDTEAFF TGTGCCAGTATCCGGGACACTGAAGCTTTCTTT
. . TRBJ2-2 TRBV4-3 CASSQDLTADLNTGELFF TGCGCCAGCAGCCAAGATCTGACTGCAGACTTGAACACCGGGGAGCTGTTTTTT
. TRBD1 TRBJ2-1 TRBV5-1 CASSYLGQGGLVNEQFF TGCGCCAGCAGCTACCTTGGACAGGGGGGATTGGTCAATGAGCAGTTCTTC
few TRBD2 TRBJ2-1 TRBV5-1 CASSSGAGGRNEQFF TGCGCCAGCAGTTCCGGGGCGGGGGGGCGAAATGAGCAGTTCTTC
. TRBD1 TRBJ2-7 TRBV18 CASSPGTGPYEQYF TGTGCCAGCTCACCCGGGACAGGGCCCTACGAGCAGTACTTC
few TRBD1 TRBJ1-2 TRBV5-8 CASSFDRTGYYGYTF TGTGCCAGCAGCTTCGACCGGACAGGGTATTATGGCTACACCTTC
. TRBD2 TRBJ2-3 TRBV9 CASSVGGGYTDTQYF TGTGCCAGCAGCGTAGGCGGGGGGTACACAGATACGCAGTATTTT
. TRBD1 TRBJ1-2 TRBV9 CASSLDRGYGYTF TGTGCCAGCAGTCTTGACAGGGGCTATGGCTACACCTTC
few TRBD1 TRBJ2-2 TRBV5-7 CASSRRQGVPTGELFF TGTGCCAGCAGCAGGCGGCAGGGGGTTCCTACCGGGGAGCTGTTTTTT
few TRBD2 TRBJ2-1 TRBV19 CASSYERGAYNEQFF TGTGCCAGTAGTTACGAGCGGGGTGCGTACAATGAGCAGTTCTTC
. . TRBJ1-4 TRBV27 CASSSSRVLNVEKLFF TGTGCCAGCAGTTCCTCCCGGGTACTTAATGTTGAAAAACTGTTTTTT
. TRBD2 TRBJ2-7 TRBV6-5 CASTSAGAVYEQYF TGTGCCAGCACCTCAGCGGGGGCCGTCTACGAGCAGTACTTC
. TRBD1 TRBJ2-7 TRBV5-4 CASSQGQGRREQYF TGTGCCAGCAGCCAGGGACAGGGGCGAAGGGAGCAGTACTTC
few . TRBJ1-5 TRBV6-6 CASSDGVRSPQHF TGTGCCAGCAGTGACGGTGTGCGGTCGCCCCAGCATTTT
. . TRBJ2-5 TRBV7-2 CASSLLARETQYF TGTGCCAGCAGCTTACTAGCGCGGGAGACCCAGTACTTC
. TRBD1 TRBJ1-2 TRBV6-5 CASRAQGVNYGYTF TGTGCCAGCAGGGCCCAGGGGGTGAACTATGGCTACACCTTC
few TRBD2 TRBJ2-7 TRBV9 CASSATSGQYPYEQYF TGTGCCAGCAGCGCAACTAGCGGGCAATACCCCTACGAGCAGTACTTC
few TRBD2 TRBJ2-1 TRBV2 CARGLAGNNEQFF TGTGCCAGAGGACTAGCGGGGAACAATGAGCAGTTCTTC
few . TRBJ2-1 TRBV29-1 CSATRVNEQFF TGCAGCGCCACCAGGGTTAATGAGCAGTTCTTC
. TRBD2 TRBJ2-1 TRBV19 CASSISPRGLPGTSGGASYNEQFF TGTGCCAGTAGTATATCCCCCCGGGGACTTCCGGGGACTAGCGGGGGGGCAAGCTACAATGAGCAGTTCTTC
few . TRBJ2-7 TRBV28 CASRPGDYEQYF TGTGCCAGCAGGCCGGGGGACTACGAGCAGTACTTC
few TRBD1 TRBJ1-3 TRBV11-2 CASRQGSGNTIYF TGTGCCAGCCGACAGGGCTCTGGAAACACCATATATTTT
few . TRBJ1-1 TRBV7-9 CASSLVTGSNTEAFF TGTGCCAGCAGCTTAGTTACAGGGAGTAACACTGAAGCTTTCTTT
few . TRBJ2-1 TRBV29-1 CSVDQGSSEQFF TGCAGCGTTGACCAGGGCAGTAGTGAGCAGTTCTTC
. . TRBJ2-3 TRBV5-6 CASSLSSDTQYF TGTGCCAGCAGCTTGAGCTCAGATACGCAGTATTTT